The clone carrying this T cell receptor (beta chain) was found many times. Its target is not known. V gave up 6 bases and J gave up 0 bases, with 15 bases separating them. CDR3 length: 16 amino acids. Germline lookup yields CDR1 SGHRS and CDR2 YFSETQ. Semi-nested PCR with Nested Universal Primer A followed constant-region reverse priming of full-length variable regions. TCRdb re-called the 5' RACE reads with MiXCR, one entry per CDR3 protein. This sample has some 31,000 distinct CDR3 sequences, with about a quarter found just once. General study points: The TCR gene usage of tumor memory CD4+ T cells clustered together with blood and lymph node memory CD4+ cells and with lymph node naive CD4+ cells. The larger cohort examined one V-J beta rearrangement, not whole repertoires.

This clonotype was sampled from a female donor with breast cancer. This chain joins TRBV5-1 and TRBJ1-4; TRBD1 is a possible D gene (5 bases). Specimen: naive CD4+ T cells sorted from a lymph node. Subset noted: naive CD4+ T cells, CD4+CD45RA+CD25-. The CDR3 DNA reads as TGCGCCAGCAACCCAGGCAGGGACGCAACTAATGAAAAACTGTTTTTT. Protein product: CASNPGRDATNEKLFF.